The sequence of this TCR beta chain was determined in a study of blood T cell repertoires in COVID-19. Study overall: T cells, B-cell-depleted T cells, or PBMCs supplied cDNA or gDNA.

The authors' processing: Reference gene primer amplification gave nucleated cell count estimates. Assay used: immunoSEQ multiplex PCR; TCRdb lists only in-frame clones, some missing. Clone size and V and J calls were adopted from that table, with D and trimming inferred from the DNA. The profile covers about 200,000 clones, with roughly 90% appearing a single time and approximately 2% taken by the ten largest. Trimming shortened V by 1 base and J by 4 bases, and 11 bases separated the two germline ends. The germline gives CDR1 SGHDN, CDR2 FVKESK. The CDR3 spans 15 residues. V and J are TRBV14 and TRBJ1-3; D perhaps matches TRBD1 (6 bases). The receptor's source is a man in his thirties or forties who had recovered from COVID-19. Sequenced: peripheral blood. The CDR3 nucleotides are TGTGCCAGCAGCCAAGCCCAGGGGATAGGAAACACCATATATTTT. Translated: CASSQAQGIGNTIYF.